The source of this TCR beta chain is a study of blood T cell repertoires in COVID-19. Germline-derived CDR1 and CDR2 are MNHEY and SVGAGI. The ends lost 7 bases at V and 3 bases at J; junction bases unmatched: 11. CDR3 length equals 15 residues. Data came from immunoSEQ multiplex PCR; TCRdb stores just in-frame clones and leaves some out. The table has about 270,000 clones, 80% to 90% seen once; the top ten hold over 3.5%. This clone appeared a single time. Sequencing used PBMCs or T cells enriched from blood (not recorded which). The J gene is TRBJ2-7, the V gene TRBV6-5, with 8 bases lining up with TRBD2. This TCR was sampled from a woman in her 30s with acute COVID-19. The CDR3 here is CASTFVTTSGYEQYF. DNA for the CDR3: TGTGCCAGCACATTTGTCACTACTAGCGGCTACGAGCAGTACTTC.